The following is a TCR beta chain sequence with its context. This entry is derived from a study of beta chain features in type 1 diabetes. V was pared by 5 bases and J by 4 bases, with 17 bases between. Germline loops: CDR1 SGHTA, CDR2 FQGTGA. CDR3 length equals 15 residues. Expressed TCRB transcripts were sequenced because the isolated RNA had all been reverse transcribed beforehand. Measured with immunoSEQ multiplex PCR; TCRdb has only the in-frame clones, and not every one. The table includes around 40,000 clones, roughly 49% detected once. The sequence was obtained from a woman younger than 35 in good health. The chain combines TRBV7-3 with TRBJ1-2; D is uncertain. The material sequenced was Tregs from blood. The DNA of the CDR3 is TGTGCCAGCAGCCCTAACCGGGAGGTCGGCTATGGCTACACCTTC. It translates to CASSPNREVGYGYTF.